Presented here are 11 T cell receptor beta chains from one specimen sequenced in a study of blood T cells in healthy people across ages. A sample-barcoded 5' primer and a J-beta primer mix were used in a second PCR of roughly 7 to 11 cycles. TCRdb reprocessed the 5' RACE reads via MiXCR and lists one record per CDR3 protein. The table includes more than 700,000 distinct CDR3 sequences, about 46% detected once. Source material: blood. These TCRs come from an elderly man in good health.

CDR3 in amino acids: CASSQVVETHEQYF. In DNA, the CDR3 is TGCGCCAGCAGCCAAGTTGTGGAAACCCACGAGCAGTACTTC. The chain links TRBV4-1 to TRBJ2-7; no reliable D call. Germline V CDR1 and CDR2: MGHRA, YSYEKL. Trimming took off 1 base at V and 5 bases at J, with 12 bases between the two ends. This CDR3 spans 14 amino acids.

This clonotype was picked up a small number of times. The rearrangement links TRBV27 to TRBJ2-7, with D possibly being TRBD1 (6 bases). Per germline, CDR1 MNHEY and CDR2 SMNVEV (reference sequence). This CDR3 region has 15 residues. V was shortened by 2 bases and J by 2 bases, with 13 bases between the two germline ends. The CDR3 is CASSLTNRDPYEQYF. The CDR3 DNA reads TGTGCCAGCAGTTTAACAAACAGGGATCCCTACGAGCAGTACTTC.

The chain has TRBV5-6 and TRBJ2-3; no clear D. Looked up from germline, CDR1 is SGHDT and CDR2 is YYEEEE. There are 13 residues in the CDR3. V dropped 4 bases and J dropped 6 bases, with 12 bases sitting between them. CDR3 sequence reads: CASSLQRRDTQYF. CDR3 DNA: TGTGCCAGCAGCCTACAGAGAAGGGATACGCAGTATTTT.

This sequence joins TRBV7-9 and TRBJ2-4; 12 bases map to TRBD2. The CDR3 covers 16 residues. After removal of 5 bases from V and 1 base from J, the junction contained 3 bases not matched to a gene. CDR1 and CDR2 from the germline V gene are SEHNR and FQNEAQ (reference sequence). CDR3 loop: CASSHGLAGAKNIQYF. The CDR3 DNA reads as TGTGCCAGCAGCCACGGACTAGCGGGGGCCAAAAACATTCAGTACTTC.

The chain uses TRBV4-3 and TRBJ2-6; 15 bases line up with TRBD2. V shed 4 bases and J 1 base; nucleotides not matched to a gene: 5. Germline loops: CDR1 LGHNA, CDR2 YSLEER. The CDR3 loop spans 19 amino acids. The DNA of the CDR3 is TGCGCCAGCAGCCCAGGACTAGCGGGGGGGCCGTCTGGGGCCAACGTCCTGACTTTC. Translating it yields CASSPGLAGGPSGANVLTF.

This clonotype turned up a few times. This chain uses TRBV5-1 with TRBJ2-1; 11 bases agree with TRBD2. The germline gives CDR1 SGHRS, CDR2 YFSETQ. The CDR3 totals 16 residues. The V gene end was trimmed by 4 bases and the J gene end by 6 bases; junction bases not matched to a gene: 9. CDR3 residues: CASSPGTSGFGNEQFF. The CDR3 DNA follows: TGCGCCAGCAGCCCTGGGACTAGCGGATTTGGCAATGAGCAGTTCTTC.

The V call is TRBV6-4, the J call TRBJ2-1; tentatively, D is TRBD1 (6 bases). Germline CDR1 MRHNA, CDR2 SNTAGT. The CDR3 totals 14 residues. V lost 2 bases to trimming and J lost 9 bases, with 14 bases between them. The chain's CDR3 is CASSDTNRATEQFF. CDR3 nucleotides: TGTGCCAGCAGTGACACCAACAGGGCCACTGAGCAGTTCTTC.

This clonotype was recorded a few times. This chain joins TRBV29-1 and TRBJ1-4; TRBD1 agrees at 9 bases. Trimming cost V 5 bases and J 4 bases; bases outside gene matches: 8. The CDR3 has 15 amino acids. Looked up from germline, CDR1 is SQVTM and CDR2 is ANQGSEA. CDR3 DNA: TGCAGCGTTCTGACGGGACAGGGTATTAATGAAAAACTGTTTTTT. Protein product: CSVLTGQGINEKLFF.

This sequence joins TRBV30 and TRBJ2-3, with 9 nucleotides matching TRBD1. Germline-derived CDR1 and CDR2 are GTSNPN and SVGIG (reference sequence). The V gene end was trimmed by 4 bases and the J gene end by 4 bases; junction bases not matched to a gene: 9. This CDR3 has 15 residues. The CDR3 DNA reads TGTGCCTGGACCCCGGGACAGGGAAGAGCAGATACGCAGTATTTT. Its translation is CAWTPGQGRADTQYF.

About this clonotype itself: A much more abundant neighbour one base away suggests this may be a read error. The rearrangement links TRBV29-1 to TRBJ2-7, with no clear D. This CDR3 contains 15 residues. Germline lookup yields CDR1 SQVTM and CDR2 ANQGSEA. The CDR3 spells CGVDESSGPTYEQYF. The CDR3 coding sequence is TGCGGCGTTGATGAAAGTTCCGGGCCGACCTACGAGCAGTACTTC.

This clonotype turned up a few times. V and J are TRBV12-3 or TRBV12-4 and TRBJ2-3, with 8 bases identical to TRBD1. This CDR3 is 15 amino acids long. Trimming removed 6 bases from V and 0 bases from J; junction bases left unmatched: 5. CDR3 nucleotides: TGTGCCAGCAGCCGGGGACAGGAGAGCACAGATACGCAGTATTTT. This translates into CASSRGQESTDTQYF.